This TCR beta chain is from a study of cytomegalovirus exposure and HLA in healthy donors. The PCR was carried out with 60 Vbeta primers and 13 Jbeta primers. Using immunoSEQ multiplex PCR, the repertoire was profiled, and TCRdb retains in-frame clones only, with some absent. This sample has 110,000 to 150,000 clones, with approximately 79% found just once. The CDR3 is 14 amino acids. The J segment lost 3 bases and the V segment lost 4 bases, leaving 4 bases of the junction unmatched. Germline assignment: CDR1 LNHDA and CDR2 SQIVND (reference sequence). This clone was seen once. The genes are TRBV19 and TRBJ1-2, with 8 nucleotides matching TRBD1. Sequenced sample: PBMCs. The TCR sequence derives from a woman in her forties or fifties in good health and CMV-seropositive. CDR3 protein: CASSTPGGDYGYTF. The DNA of the CDR3 is TGTGCCAGTAGTACCCCAGGGGGCGACTATGGCTACACCTTC.